This T cell receptor (beta chain) appears in the sequencing data of a study of long-term antiretroviral therapy in people with HIV. The libraries were made with immunoSEQ v3.0 at survey level. TCRdb's copy holds only in-frame clones and misses some; the assay was immunoSEQ multiplex PCR. The sample shows roughly 5,700 clones, around 80% of them seen only once. This clone ranks as large (0.1 to 1%). This clonotype was obtained from a man between 40 and 49 years old with HIV. The sequenced sample was unsorted PBMCs, obtained 1.8 years before starting antiretroviral therapy.

DNA of the CDR3: TGTGCCAGCAGCTTAGGCCCCGGGACAGGGGACCAAGAGACCCAGTACTTC. It translates to CASSLGPGTGDQETQYF. The rearrangement links TRBV7-6 to TRBJ2-5; 10 nucleotides align to TRBD1. Germline V CDR1 and CDR2: SGHVS, FNYEAQ. The CDR3 is 17 residues long. Losses at the gene ends were 1 base for V and 0 bases for J; bases not matched to a gene: 5.